The 23 T cell receptor beta chains in this list originate from one sample, sequenced in a study of T cells in Graves' hyperthyroidism and ophthalmopathy. Researchers amplified the TCR beta CDR3 regions from RNA transcripts. The TCR CDR3 first-round RT-PCR relied on the HTBI primer set. TCRdb re-analysed the multiplex PCR reads in MiXCR, keeping a single row per CDR3 protein. The sample includes 450,000 to 650,000 distinct CDR3 sequences, around 21% seen only once; the top ten take about 25%. Source material: blood. Receptor source: a man between 18 and 35 years old with Graves' hyperthyroidism.

In this sample, this clonotype turned up many times. The chain carries TRBV7-9 and TRBJ1-3, with D unresolved. Germline V lookup: CDR1 SEHNR, CDR2 FQNEAQ (reference sequence). This CDR3 spans 12 amino acids. V dropped 5 bases and J dropped 2 bases, with 4 bases sitting between them. This CDR3 reads CASSTTGNTIYF. CDR3 bases: TGTGCCAGCAGCACAACTGGAAACACCATATATTTT.

The J gene is TRBJ2-7, the V gene TRBV19; D is unclear. This CDR3 is 12 amino acids long. V was trimmed by 6 bases and J by 7 bases, leaving 13 bases between them. Per the germline V gene, CDR1 is LNHDA and CDR2 is SQIVND (reference sequence). The CDR3 nucleotides are TGTGCCAGTAGCGCCGGGCGCTGGGAGCAGTACTTC. Encoded protein: CASSAGRWEQYF.

This clonotype was recorded at least ten times. The chain links TRBV4-2 to TRBJ1-5, with D tentatively TRBD1 (6 bases). V lost 0 bases to trimming and J lost 3 bases, with 9 bases between them. CDR3 length: 15 amino acids. The germline gives CDR1 LGHNA, CDR2 YNFKEQ. In nucleotides, the CDR3 is TGTGCCAGCAGCCAAGATCGGACAGACAATCAGCCCCAGCATTTT. Amino acids: CASSQDRTDNQPQHF.

The sample holds many counts of this clonotype. The chain couples TRBV28 to TRBJ1-5; TRBD1 aligns across 7 bases. Germline loops: CDR1 MDHEN, CDR2 SYDVKM. Unmatched junction bases numbered 10, after V lost 2 bases and J lost 0 bases. This CDR3 region has 18 residues. For the CDR3, the DNA is TGTGCCAGCAGTTTAGCAGGCAGGGGGGATTATAGCAATCAGCCCCAGCATTTT. Protein product: CASSLAGRGDYSNQPQHF. The complete variable domain, with remaining parts taken from reference TRBV28 and TRBJ1-5, reads DVKVTQSSRYLVKRTGEKVFLECVQDMDHENMFWYRQDPGLGLRLIYFSYDVKMKEKGDIPEGYSVSREKKERFSLILESASTNQTSMYLCASSLAGRGDYSNQPQHFGDGTRLSIL.

The V and J genes are TRBV11-2 and TRBJ1-2; D may be TRBD1 (6 bases). The germline V and J ends were trimmed by 7 bases and 8 bases, with 23 bases remaining between them. CDR1 SGHAT and CDR2 FQNNGV come from the germline V gene. CDR3 length: 15 residues. Written as DNA, the CDR3 is TGTGCCAGCAATGACCGGGGGGCGCCTAGGAGGGGCTACACCTTC. Its protein product is CASNDRGAPRRGYTF. Full variable domain (outside the CDR3, taken from reference TRBV11-2 and TRBJ1-2): EAGVAQSPRYKIIEKRQSVAFWCNPISGHATLYWYQQILGQGPKLLIQFQNNGVVDDSQLPKDRFSAERLKGVDSTLKIQPAKLEDSAVYLCASNDRGAPRRGYTFGSGTRLTVV.

J is TRBJ2-7 and V is TRBV12-3 or TRBV12-4, with D maybe TRBD1 (6 bases). Trimming left V 5 bases short and J 1 base short, with 12 bases between. The CDR3 consists of 14 residues. The CDR3 protein is CASSKDSLSYEQYF. The CDR3 DNA sequence: TGTGCCAGCAGTAAGGACAGCCTGTCCTACGAGCAGTACTTC.

This chain links TRBV7-9 with TRBJ2-7; D remains ambiguous. V was shortened by 2 bases and J by 6 bases, with 5 bases between the two germline ends. The germline V gene has CDR1 SEHNR and CDR2 FQNEAQ (reference sequence). The CDR3 is made up of 11 amino acids. CDR3 sequence: CASSLSIEQYF. In DNA, the CDR3 is TGTGCCAGCAGCTTATCTATCGAGCAGTACTTC.

This clonotype was picked up many times. The chain couples TRBV7-6 to TRBJ2-5; 8 bases are a match to TRBD1. This CDR3 has 16 amino acids. Germline values: CDR1 SGHVS, CDR2 FNYEAQ. With V trimmed by 4 bases and J by 2 bases, 9 bases remained unmatched. This CDR3 is CASSSNQGARQETQYF. The DNA of the CDR3 is TGTGCCAGCAGCTCAAATCAGGGGGCGCGTCAAGAGACCCAGTACTTC.

This clonotype was seen only a few times. This chain uses TRBV11-1 with TRBJ2-2, with TRBD2 as a possible D gene (7 bases). Germline loops: CDR1 SGHAT, CDR2 FQDESV (reference sequence). The V end lost 2 bases, the J end lost 0 bases, and 13 bases lay between the germline ends. The CDR3 has 17 amino acids. In DNA, the CDR3 is TGTGCCAGCAGCTTAAGGGGGGGCTTCGCGAACACCGGGGAGCTGTTTTTT. Protein: CASSLRGGFANTGELFF.

As regards this clonotype: A much more abundant neighbour one base away suggests this may be a read error. The rearrangement links TRBV27 to TRBJ2-2; D is possibly TRBD1 or TRBD2 (5 bases each). CDR3 length equals 14 residues. The V gene's germline CDR1 is MNHEY and CDR2 SMNVEV (reference sequence). The CDR3 bases are TGTGCCAGCACCGAAGGGCAGGGTACCGGGGAGCTGTGTTTT. Its translation is CASTEGQGTGELCF.

V usage is TRBV4-1 and J usage is TRBJ1-2; the match to TRBD1 covers 8 bases. There are 15 residues in the CDR3. The V gene end was trimmed by 4 bases and the J gene end by 0 bases; junction bases not matched to a gene: 4. Per the germline V gene, CDR1 is MGHRA and CDR2 is YSYEKL. CDR3 sequence: CASSREDRANYGYTF. The CDR3, as DNA: TGCGCCAGCAGCCGAGAGGACAGGGCTAACTATGGCTACACCTTC.

This clonotype was recorded many times. J is TRBJ2-7 and V is TRBV11-1, with D perhaps matching TRBD2 (5 bases). Trimming took 3 bases from V and 3 from J, leaving 9 bases between them. The CDR3 consists of 13 residues. Germline CDR1 and CDR2: SGHAT and FQDESV (reference sequence). CDR3 nucleotide sequence: TGTGCCAGCAGCTTTACACGGGGCTACGAGCAGTACTTC. It translates to CASSFTRGYEQYF.

This clonotype has ten or more counts. The V and J genes are TRBV7-2 and TRBJ1-1; 7 nucleotides align to TRBD1. There are 16 residues in the CDR3. Trimming cost V 5 bases and J 1 base; bases outside gene matches: 10. The germline V gene has CDR1 SGHTA and CDR2 FQGNSA. The CDR3 nucleotides read TGTGCCAGCAGCCCTCTACAGGGGAAGGCGAACACTGAAGCTTTCTTT. Translation: CASSPLQGKANTEAFF.

Remarks on this clonotype: Being one base from a much bigger clone, this may be a read error. The chain employs TRBV6-1 and TRBJ1-5; D gene uncertain. Germline V lookup: CDR1 MNHNS, CDR2 SASEGT. V was cut by 4 bases and J by 0 bases, with 13 bases left in between. The CDR3 consists of 16 residues. The CDR3 is CASSGWADNSNQPQHF. The CDR3 region has the DNA TGTGCCAGCAGTGGATGGGCAGACAATAGCAATCAGCCCCAGCATTTT.

V usage is TRBV30 and J usage is TRBJ2-5, with unresolved D. The ends were cut back, 0 bases at V and 5 bases at J, with 4 bases in the middle. The CDR3 has 11 residues. Germline loops: CDR1 GTSNPN, CDR2 SVGIG (reference sequence). The CDR3 region has the DNA TGTGCCTGGAGTGTCTGGGAGACCCAGTACTTC. Amino acids: CAWSVWETQYF.

This clonotype was seen only a few times. This rearrangement joins TRBV29-1 to TRBJ1-5; 9 nucleotides match TRBD1. This CDR3 spans 13 amino acids. The trim removed 4 bases at V and 9 bases at J, leaving 7 bases unmatched. Germline CDR1 SQVTM, CDR2 ANQGSEA. In nucleotides, the CDR3 is TGCAGCGTTGCGGGACAGGGCTCCGGGCCCCAGCATTTT. Translation: CSVAGQGSGPQHF.

This clonotype was found many times. The V gene is TRBV27, the J gene TRBJ1-1; D is ambiguous. The V and J ends lost 7 bases and 1 base respectively, with 16 bases between them. Germline V gene data show CDR1 as MNHEY and CDR2 as SMNVEV (reference sequence). This CDR3 is 15 amino acids long. CDR3 DNA: TGTGCCAGCAAGTCTACCGGGATGGCGAACACTGAAGCTTTCTTT. Its protein is CASKSTGMANTEAFF.

In this sample, this clonotype turned up many times. The chain joins TRBV27 to TRBJ1-1; the D gene is possibly TRBD1 (5 bases). CDR1 and CDR2 from the germline V gene are MNHEY and SMNVEV (reference sequence). This CDR3 contains 17 residues. Trimming removed 4 bases at V and 5 bases at J, with 23 bases between. The CDR3 protein is CASSSWTGPGIGTEAFF. As DNA, the CDR3 is TGTGCCAGCAGTTCATGGACGGGGCCAGGGATCGGGACTGAAGCTTTCTTT.

The chain recombines TRBV7-9 with TRBJ1-1; D is ambiguous. The V end was cut by 5 bases, the J end by 1 base, with 11 bases between. The CDR3 is made up of 14 amino acids. Germline CDR1 reads SEHNR; CDR2 reads FQNEAQ (reference sequence). CDR3 residues: CASSEEGRNTEAFF. The CDR3 DNA is TGTGCCAGCAGCGAGGAAGGGAGGAACACTGAAGCTTTCTTT.

This sequence joins TRBV6-5 and TRBJ2-5; no reliable D call. The V gene lost 0 bases and the J gene lost 1 base, with 3 bases spanning the gap. This CDR3 contains 13 residues. Germline CDR1 and CDR2: MNHEY and SVGAGI. The CDR3 loop reads CASSYSAQETQYF. The CDR3 nucleotides are TGTGCCAGCAGTTACTCAGCCCAAGAGACCCAGTACTTC.

This clonotype came up many times. V is TRBV6-5 and J is TRBJ1-2; the D gene is possibly TRBD1 (5 bases). This CDR3 spans 13 amino acids. CDR1 and CDR2 (germline): MNHEY, SVGAGI. V gave up 6 bases and J gave up 8 bases, with 16 bases separating them. As DNA, the CDR3 is TGTGCCAGCAGCTTAACAGGATCCGGCGGCTACACCTTC. Translating it yields CASSLTGSGGYTF.

This clonotype was counted at least ten times. This chain joins TRBV24-1 and TRBJ1-2; D remains ambiguous. CDR1 is KGHDR and CDR2 is SFDVKD in the germline V gene. The ends were cut back, 1 base at V and 7 bases at J, with 12 bases in the middle. This CDR3 region has 14 residues. For the CDR3, the DNA is TGTGCCACCAGTGATTTAGGGCAGGCGGTTGGCTACACCTTC. It translates to CATSDLGQAVGYTF.

This clonotype was seen repeatedly, ten times or more. This chain joins TRBV30 and TRBJ1-1, with D unclear. The germline V and J ends were trimmed by 2 bases and 6 bases, with 7 bases remaining between them. The CDR3 is made up of 11 amino acids. Germline V gene lookup returns CDR1 GTSNPN and CDR2 SVGIG (reference sequence). The CDR3 DNA reads TGTGCCTGGAGTTCGATGGCTGAAGCTTTCTTT. Translating gives CAWSSMAEAFF. Based on the CDR3 plus reference TRBV30 and TRBJ1-1, the full variable domain is SQTIHQWPATLVQPVGSPLSLECTVEGTSNPNLYWYRQAAGRGLQLLFYSVGIGQISSEVPQNLSASRPQDRQFILSSKKLLLSDSGFYLCAWSSMAEAFFGQGTRLTVV.